The sequence of this TCR beta chain was determined in a study of blood T cell repertoires in COVID-19. Study summary: Sample material is recorded as cDNA or gDNA derived from T cells, B-cell-depleted T cells, or PBMCs.

In the original workflow: Amplification from reference gene primers served as the basis for estimated nucleated cell counts. Generated by immunoSEQ multiplex PCR, the TCRdb table keeps only in-frame clones and is missing some. From that table come the V and J calls and clone size; the DNA was used to work out D and trimming. The data hold hundreds of thousands of clones, with roughly 83% observed a single time. The CDR3 contains 16 residues. CDR1 is MDHEN and CDR2 is SYDVKM in the germline V gene. V lost 2 bases, J lost 5 bases, and 8 bases stayed unmatched. Participants were aged about 18 to 100 years from approximately 23 US areas. Two consecutive negative NP/OP PCR tests, clearance, or resolved symptoms defined Cohort 3 recovery.

This sequence was found in a woman aged 45 to 65 who had recovered from COVID-19. Sequencing was performed on PBMCs or T cells enriched from blood (not recorded which). The chain has TRBV28 and TRBJ1-1; 10 bases fit TRBD1. The CDR3, as DNA: TGTGCCAGCAGTTTAGGTCCGGGACAGGGGTATACTGAAGCTTTCTTT. It translates to CASSLGPGQGYTEAFF. Filled out from reference TRBV28 and TRBJ1-1, the complete variable domain reads DVKVTQSSRYLVKRTGEKVFLECVQDMDHENMFWYRQDPGLGLRLIYFSYDVKMKEKGDIPEGYSVSREKKERFSLILESASTNQTSMYLCASSLGPGQGYTEAFFGQGTRLTVV.